This TCR beta chain was sequenced for a study of early T cells in non-severe SARS-CoV-2 infection. Trimming left V 4 bases short and J 15 bases short, with 16 bases between. The CDR3 runs to 12 residues. Germline V gives CDR1 SNHLY, CDR2 FYNNEI. TCRdb analysed the 5' RACE reads with MiXCR anew, one entry per CDR3 protein. The sample includes fewer than 85,000 distinct CDR3 sequences, less than 15% of them seen just once. This receptor was taken from an adult who was a healthcare worker with PCR-confirmed SARS-CoV-2 infection or an uninfected control (not recorded which). This chain uses TRBV2 with TRBJ2-1; no clear D gene. The sample was whole blood. As DNA, the CDR3 is TGTGCCAGCAGTGCCGGGCCCGGGCCGTCGTTCTTC. Translation: CASSAGPGPSFF.